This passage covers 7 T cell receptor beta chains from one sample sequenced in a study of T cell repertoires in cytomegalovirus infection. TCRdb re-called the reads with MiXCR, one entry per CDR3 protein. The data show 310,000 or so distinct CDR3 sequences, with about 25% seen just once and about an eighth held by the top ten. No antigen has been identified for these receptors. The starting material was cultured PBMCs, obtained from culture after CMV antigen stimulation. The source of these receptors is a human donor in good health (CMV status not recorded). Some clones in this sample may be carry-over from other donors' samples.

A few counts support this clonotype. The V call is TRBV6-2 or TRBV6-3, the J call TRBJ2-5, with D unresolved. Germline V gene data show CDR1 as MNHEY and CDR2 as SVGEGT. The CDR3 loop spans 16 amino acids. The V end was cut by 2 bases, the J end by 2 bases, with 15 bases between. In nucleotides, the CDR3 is TGTGCCAGCAGTTACGCTTCGACCCTTTATCAAGAGACCCAGTACTTC. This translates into CASSYASTLYQETQYF.

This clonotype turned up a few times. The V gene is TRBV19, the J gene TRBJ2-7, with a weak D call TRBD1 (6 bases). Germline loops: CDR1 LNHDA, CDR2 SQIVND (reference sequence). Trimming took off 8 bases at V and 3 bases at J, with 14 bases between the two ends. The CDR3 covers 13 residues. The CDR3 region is CASGPIRGYEQYV. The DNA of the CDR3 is TGTGCCAGTGGGCCCATCAGGGGCTACGAGCAGTACGTC.

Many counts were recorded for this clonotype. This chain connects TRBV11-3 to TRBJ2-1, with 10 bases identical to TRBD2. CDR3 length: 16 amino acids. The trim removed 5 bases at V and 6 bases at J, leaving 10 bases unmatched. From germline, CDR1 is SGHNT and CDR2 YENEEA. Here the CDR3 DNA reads TGTGCCAGCAGCGGAGCCGGGACTAGCGCCACCAATGAGCAGTTCTTC. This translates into CASSGAGTSATNEQFF.

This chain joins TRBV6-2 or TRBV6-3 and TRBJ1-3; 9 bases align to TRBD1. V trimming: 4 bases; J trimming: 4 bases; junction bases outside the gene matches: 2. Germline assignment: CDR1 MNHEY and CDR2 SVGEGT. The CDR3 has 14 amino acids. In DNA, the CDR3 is TGTGCCAGCAGTTCCGGGACAGGGGGAAACACCATATATTTT. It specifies CASSSGTGGNTIYF.

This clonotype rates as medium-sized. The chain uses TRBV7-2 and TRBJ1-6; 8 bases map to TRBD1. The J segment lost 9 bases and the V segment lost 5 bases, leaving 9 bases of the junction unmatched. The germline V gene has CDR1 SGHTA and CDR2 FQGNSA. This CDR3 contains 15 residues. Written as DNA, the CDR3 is TGTGCCAGCAGCCCCGGACAGGGAGGTTTTTCACCCCTCCACTTT. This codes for CASSPGQGGFSPLHF.

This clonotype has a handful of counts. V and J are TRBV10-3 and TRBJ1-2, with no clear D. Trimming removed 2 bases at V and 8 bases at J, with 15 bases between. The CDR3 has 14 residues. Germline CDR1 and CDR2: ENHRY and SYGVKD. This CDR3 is CAISEAGGSMGYTF. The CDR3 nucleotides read TGTGCCATCAGTGAGGCAGGAGGTTCTATGGGCTACACCTTC.

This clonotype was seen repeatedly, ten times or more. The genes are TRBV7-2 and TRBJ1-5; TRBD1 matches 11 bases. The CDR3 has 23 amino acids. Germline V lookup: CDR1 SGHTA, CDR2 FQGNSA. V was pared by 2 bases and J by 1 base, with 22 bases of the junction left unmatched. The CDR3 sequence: CASSLPSDRGTGGEFGSNQPQHF. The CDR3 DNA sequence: TGTGCCAGCAGCTTACCATCCGATCGGGGGACAGGGGGAGAGTTTGGCAGCAATCAGCCCCAGCATTTT.